Presented here are 28 T cell receptor beta chains from one specimen sequenced in a study of PD-1 blockade in classical Hodgkin lymphoma. Data came from immunoSEQ multiplex PCR; TCRdb stores just in-frame clones and leaves some out. The sample carries about 16,000 clones, almost 85% recorded once. The time point denotes: newly diagnosed, previously untreated cHL patient sample. The specimen was peripheral blood mononuclear cells (PBMCs). The origin of the receptors is a human donor with classical Hodgkin lymphoma.

The chain combines TRBV7-9 with TRBJ2-2; possible D gene TRBD1, 6 bases. This CDR3 is built from 15 residues. From germline, CDR1 is SEHNR and CDR2 FQNEAQ (reference sequence). V was trimmed by 6 bases and J by 0 bases, leaving 11 bases between them. The DNA of the CDR3 is TGTGCCAGCAGTCCGCGGACAGCGAACACCGGGGAGCTGTTTTTT. Translating gives CASSPRTANTGELFF.

This chain links TRBV27 with TRBJ2-7; unclear D gene. The CDR3 is 12 residues long. V lost 6 bases and J 2 bases, leaving 8 bases between the germline ends. Germline CDR1 is MNHEY and CDR2 is SMNVEV (reference sequence). CDR3 in DNA: TGTGCCAGCAGCCCATCCGCCTACGAGCAGTACTTC. Translated, it gives CASSPSAYEQYF.

The genes are TRBV7-8 and TRBJ2-5; no clear D gene. The germline V gene has CDR1 SGHVS and CDR2 FQNEAQ. This CDR3 spans 15 amino acids. V lost 2 bases and J 7 bases, leaving 17 bases between the germline ends. In DNA form, the CDR3 reads TGTGCCAGCAGCTTACATGATTCCCTTTTAGGGACCCAGTACTTC. Residues: CASSLHDSLLGTQYF.

The chain couples TRBV19 to TRBJ1-5; D ambiguous. Trimming pared 2 bases from V and 1 base from J, leaving 9 bases between. This CDR3 has 15 residues. In germline, CDR1 is LNHDA, CDR2 SQIVND (reference sequence). This chain's CDR3 is CASSIWTESNQPQHF. The CDR3 nucleotides are TGTGCCAGTAGTATATGGACGGAGAGCAATCAGCCCCAGCATTTT.

The J gene is TRBJ2-7, the V gene TRBV6-5; 7 nucleotides match TRBD1. This CDR3 region has 14 residues. V lost 4 bases and J lost 0; bases outside the gene matches: 3. Germline V gives CDR1 MNHEY, CDR2 SVGAGI. The CDR3 DNA reads TGTGCCAGCAGTTTGGACAGGAGCTCCTACGAGCAGTACTTC. Translated, it gives CASSLDRSSYEQYF.

This clone showed up just a few times. The chain links TRBV19 to TRBJ1-5; 9 bases are shared with TRBD1. The V segment lost 6 bases and the J segment 4 bases; nucleotides outside the gene matches: 10. The CDR3 contains 16 residues. Germline-derived CDR1 and CDR2 are LNHDA and SQIVND (reference sequence). This chain's CDR3 is CASRMIAGQGNQPQHF. Written as DNA, the CDR3 is TGTGCCAGTAGAATGATTGCTGGACAGGGGAATCAGCCCCAGCATTTT. Together with reference TRBV19 and TRBJ1-5, the CDR3 gives the full variable domain: DGGITQSPKYLFRKEGQNVTLSCEQNLNHDAMYWYRQDPGQGLRLIYYSQIVNDFQKGDIAEGYSVSREKKESFPLTVTSAQKNPTAFYLCASRMIAGQGNQPQHFGDGTRLSIL.

The V call is TRBV5-4, the J call TRBJ2-5; D unclear. The V end lost 2 bases, the J end lost 5 bases, and 7 bases lay between the germline ends. CDR1 and CDR2 from the germline V gene are SGHNT and YYREEE (reference sequence). CDR3 size: 12 residues. CDR3 in DNA: TGTGCCAGCAGCTTAGACCCCGAGACCCAGTACTTC. It specifies CASSLDPETQYF.

The chain couples TRBV28 to TRBJ1-2; D is unresolved. The CDR3 contains 12 residues. The germline CDR1 and CDR2 sequences are MDHEN and SYDVKM. The germline V and J ends were trimmed by 4 bases and 6 bases, with 9 bases remaining between them. The CDR3 coding sequence is TGTGCCAGCAGTTCCGGGATACATGGCTACACCTTC. This gives the protein CASSSGIHGYTF.

On this clone itself: The junction shows a germline mismatch at one end, possibly a read error. This rearrangement joins TRBV5-8 to TRBJ2-7; a weak D match, TRBD1 (6 bases). The CDR3 extends over 11 amino acids. Germline CDR1 is SGHTS and CDR2 is YDEGEE. The CDR3 loop reads CASSLAWRQDF. CDR3 coding DNA: TGTGCCAGCAGCTTGGCCTGGAGACAGGACTTC.

The chain joins TRBV28 to TRBJ1-2; weak D call: TRBD1 (6 bases). V was shortened by 7 bases and J by 3 bases, with 9 bases between the two germline ends. The CDR3 has 12 residues. In germline, CDR1 is MDHEN, CDR2 SYDVKM. CDR3 residues: CASTGQYYGYTF. The CDR3 coding sequence is TGTGCCAGCACCGGACAGTACTATGGCTACACCTTC.

The chain uses TRBV7-2 and TRBJ2-2; D is ambiguous. The CDR3 loop spans 12 amino acids. V shed 1 base and J shed 6 bases, with 3 bases lying between them. Germline CDR1 and CDR2: SGHTA and FQGNSA. The CDR3 is CASSLEAGELFF. In DNA form, the CDR3 reads TGTGCCAGCAGCTTAGAGGCCGGGGAGCTGTTTTTT.

DNA of the CDR3: TGTGCCAGCACCCGCGGACTAGCGGGAGGCGCAATCACAGATACGCAGTATTTT. Amino acids: CASTRGLAGGAITDTQYF. This chain links TRBV7-8 with TRBJ2-3, with 14 bases fitting TRBD2. Unmatched junction bases numbered 11, after V lost 7 bases and J lost 2 bases. Germline loops: CDR1 SGHVS, CDR2 FQNEAQ. The CDR3 is 18 amino acids.

The chain combines TRBV19 with TRBJ1-1, with TRBD1 matching 7 bases. CDR3 length: 14 residues. The junction had 9 bases not matched to a gene; V was cut back by 5 bases and J by 6 bases. CDR1 and CDR2 (germline): LNHDA, SQIVND (reference sequence). The CDR3 nucleotides are TGTGCCAGTAGTCGAGACAGGGCGGGGGCTGAAGCTTTCTTT. Translating it yields CASSRDRAGAEAFF.

The J gene is TRBJ1-5, the V gene TRBV6-1; D is unclear. This CDR3 is 20 amino acids long. Germline V gene sequence: CDR1 MNHNS, CDR2 SASEGT. V lost 0 bases and J lost 0, with 21 bases in between. For the CDR3, the DNA is TGTGCCAGCAGTGAAGCGGCCCCCTTGGGCGATTCTTATAGCAATCAGCCCCAGCATTTT. This encodes CASSEAAPLGDSYSNQPQHF.

This clone was picked up a small number of times. The chain has TRBV7-2 and TRBJ2-1; D may be TRBD2 (5 bases). The CDR3 consists of 12 residues. From germline, CDR1 is SGHTA and CDR2 FQGNSA. The V and J ends lost 7 bases and 5 bases respectively, with 9 bases between them. Written as DNA, the CDR3 is TGTGCCAGCACGGGATCTAACAATGAGCAGTTCTTC. Protein product: CASTGSNNEQFF.

The V and J genes are TRBV27 and TRBJ1-1; TRBD1 is a possible D gene (5 bases). With 3 bases removed from V and 6 bases from J, the gap between germline ends came to 14 bases. The CDR3 is made up of 14 amino acids. Germline V gives CDR1 MNHEY, CDR2 SMNVEV (reference sequence). This chain's CDR3 is CASSLGPKGSEAFF. CDR3 DNA sequence: TGTGCCAGCAGTTTGGGCCCGAAGGGGTCTGAAGCTTTCTTT.

This chain links TRBV6-1 with TRBJ2-1; 15 positions match TRBD2. The CDR3 has 16 residues. With V trimmed by 4 bases and J by 7 bases, 5 bases remained unmatched. Germline CDR1 reads MNHNS; CDR2 reads SASEGT. The CDR3 here is CASSVRTSGRENEQFF. Here the CDR3 DNA reads TGTGCCAGCAGTGTCAGGACTAGCGGGAGGGAGAATGAGCAGTTCTTC.

This chain uses TRBV6-1 with TRBJ2-7; D perhaps matches TRBD1 (5 bases). The germline gives CDR1 MNHNS, CDR2 SASEGT. Trimming stripped 2 bases from V and 0 bases from J, with 11 bases between. The CDR3 sequence is 15 residues long. In nucleotides, the CDR3 is TGTGCCAGCAGTGAATACGGACATCGCTCCTACGAGCAGTACTTC. This sequence encodes CASSEYGHRSYEQYF.

V and J are TRBV5-6 and TRBJ1-2; D ambiguous. The V and J ends lost 0 bases and 1 base respectively, with 7 bases between them. The CDR3 length is 14 residues. Germline CDR1 reads SGHDT; CDR2 reads YYEEEE. CDR3 loop: CASSLGPDNYGYTF. Here the CDR3 DNA reads TGTGCCAGCAGCTTGGGGCCAGATAACTATGGCTACACCTTC.

This chain links TRBV7-9 with TRBJ1-2, with TRBD1 matching 7 bases. V was pared by 5 bases and J by 7 bases, with 19 bases of the junction left unmatched. The CDR3 has 17 amino acids. Looked up from germline, CDR1 is SEHNR and CDR2 is FQNEAQ (reference sequence). In DNA, the CDR3 is TGTGCCAGCAGCCTACTTACACAGGGGTCGATCCCCCTTGGCTACACCTTC. It specifies CASSLLTQGSIPLGYTF.

The rearrangement joins TRBV7-9 to TRBJ2-2, with D unclear. In germline, CDR1 is SEHNR, CDR2 FQNEAQ (reference sequence). Trimming left V 5 bases short and J 1 base short, with 8 bases between. The CDR3 spans 14 residues. This CDR3 reads CASSHDLNTGELFF. The CDR3 DNA is TGTGCCAGCAGCCACGACTTGAACACCGGGGAGCTGTTTTTT.

This clone was recorded only once. The V and J genes are TRBV11-2 and TRBJ1-1; D uncertain. The germline V and J ends were trimmed by 5 bases and 3 bases, with 10 bases remaining between them. Germline CDR1 is SGHAT and CDR2 is FQNNGV. The CDR3 spans 13 residues. CDR3 DNA sequence: TGTGCCAGCAGCCATGGGTCGGACACTGAAGCTTTCTTT. This gives the protein CASSHGSDTEAFF.

The V call is TRBV28, the J call TRBJ2-7; the D gene is possibly TRBD2 (6 bases). CDR3 length: 15 amino acids. V dropped 3 bases and J dropped 2 bases, with 14 bases sitting between them. The germline V gene has CDR1 MDHEN and CDR2 SYDVKM. CDR3 DNA: TGTGCCAGCAGTTTCTCTCGGGGGTTTGCCTACGAGCAGTACTTC. Translation: CASSFSRGFAYEQYF.

In DNA, the CDR3 is TGTGCCAGCAGCTTGGCGGCGAATTATGGCTACACCTTC. Amino acid sequence: CASSLAANYGYTF. The chain couples TRBV5-6 to TRBJ1-2, with no clear D. V was clipped by 0 bases and J by 5 bases, with 8 bases between them. CDR1 is SGHDT, CDR2 YYEEEE, per germline. This CDR3 is 13 amino acids long.

The J gene is TRBJ2-7, the V gene TRBV19, with 14 bases that match TRBD2. V was clipped by 4 bases and J by 3 bases; unmatched bases: 2. Germline V gives CDR1 LNHDA, CDR2 SQIVND (reference sequence). The CDR3 is made up of 15 amino acids. CDR3 nucleotide sequence: TGTGCCAGTAGTAGGGGACTAGCGGGAGACTACGAGCAGTACTTC. This sequence encodes CASSRGLAGDYEQYF.

By sample share, this clone is medium-sized. The chain has TRBV27 and TRBJ1-3, with D tentatively TRBD1 (6 bases). Trimming took 5 bases from V and 6 from J, leaving 17 bases between them. CDR3 size: 15 residues. Germline-derived CDR1 and CDR2 are MNHEY and SMNVEV (reference sequence). CDR3 DNA sequence: TGTGCCAGCAGTAGGTGGGGGGGGCAGGAAAACACCATATATTTT. Translation: CASSRWGGQENTIYF.

The chain links TRBV4-1 to TRBJ1-1; a weak D match, TRBD1 (5 bases). V lost 0 bases and J 5 bases, leaving 16 bases between the germline ends. The CDR3 runs to 16 residues. The germline CDR1 and CDR2 sequences are MGHRA and YSYEKL. The CDR3 coding sequence is TGCGCCAGCAGCCAAGATTGGGGCAGGGTGGGTACTGAAGCTTTCTTT. Amino acid sequence: CASSQDWGRVGTEAFF.

The chain links TRBV18 to TRBJ2-2; the D is unclear. V lost 0 bases to trimming and J lost 3 bases, with 11 bases between them. This CDR3 region has 16 residues. Germline values: CDR1 KGHSH, CDR2 LQKENI. CDR3 amino acids: CASSPPLGWDTGELFF. For the CDR3, the DNA is TGTGCCAGCTCACCACCTCTGGGATGGGACACCGGGGAGCTGTTTTTT.